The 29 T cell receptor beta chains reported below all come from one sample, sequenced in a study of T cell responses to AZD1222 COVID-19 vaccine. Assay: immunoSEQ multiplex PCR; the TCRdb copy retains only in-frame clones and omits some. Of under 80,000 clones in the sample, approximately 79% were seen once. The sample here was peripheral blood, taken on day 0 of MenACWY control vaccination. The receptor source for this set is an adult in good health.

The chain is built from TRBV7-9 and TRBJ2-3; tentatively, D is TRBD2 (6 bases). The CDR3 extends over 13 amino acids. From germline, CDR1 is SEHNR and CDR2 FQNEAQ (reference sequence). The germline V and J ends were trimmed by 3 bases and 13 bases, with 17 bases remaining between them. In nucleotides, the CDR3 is TGTGCCAGCAGCTTTGAGGGACTTTCGTTGGAGTATTTT. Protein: CASSFEGLSLEYF.

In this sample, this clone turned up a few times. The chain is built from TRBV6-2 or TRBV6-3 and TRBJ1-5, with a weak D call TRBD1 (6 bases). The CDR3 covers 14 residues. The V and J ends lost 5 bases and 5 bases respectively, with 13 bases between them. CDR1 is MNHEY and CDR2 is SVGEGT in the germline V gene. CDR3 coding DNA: TGTGCCAGCAGTCCACACAGGGACCATCAGCCCCAGCATTTT. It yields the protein CASSPHRDHQPQHF.

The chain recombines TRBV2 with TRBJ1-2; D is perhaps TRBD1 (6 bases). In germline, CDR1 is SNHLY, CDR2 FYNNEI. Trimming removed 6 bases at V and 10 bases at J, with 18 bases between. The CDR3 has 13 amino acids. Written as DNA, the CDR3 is TGTGCCAGCAGCACGAACAGGGATGATCCCTACACCTTC. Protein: CASSTNRDDPYTF.

Written as DNA, the CDR3 is TGTGCCAGCAGGGAGTCTCCCGGGGACACTGAAGCTTTCTTT. Translated: CASRESPGDTEAFF. The chain employs TRBV7-3 and TRBJ1-1; D call uncertain. CDR3 size: 14 residues. V shed 6 bases and J shed 3 bases, with 14 bases lying between them. Germline CDR1 and CDR2: SGHTA and FQGTGA.

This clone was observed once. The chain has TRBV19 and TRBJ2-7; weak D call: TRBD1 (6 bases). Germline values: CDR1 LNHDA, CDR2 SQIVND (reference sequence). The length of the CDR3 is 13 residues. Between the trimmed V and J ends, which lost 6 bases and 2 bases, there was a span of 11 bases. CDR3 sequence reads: CASSPGHAYEQYF. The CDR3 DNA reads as TGTGCCAGTAGCCCGGGACATGCCTACGAGCAGTACTTC.

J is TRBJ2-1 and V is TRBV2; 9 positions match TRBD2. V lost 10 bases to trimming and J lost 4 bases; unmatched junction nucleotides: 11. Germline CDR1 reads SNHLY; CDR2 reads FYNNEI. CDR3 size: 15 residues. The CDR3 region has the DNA TGTGCCACCGGTCGGGGAGCGGGGGGTTACAATGAGCAGTTCTTC. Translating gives CATGRGAGGYNEQFF.

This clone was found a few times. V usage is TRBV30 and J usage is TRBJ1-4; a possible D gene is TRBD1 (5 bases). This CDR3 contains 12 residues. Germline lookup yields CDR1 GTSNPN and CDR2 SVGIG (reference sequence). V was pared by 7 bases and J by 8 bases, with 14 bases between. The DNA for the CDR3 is TGTGCCTTCGACATGGGGGAGGAAAAACTGTTTTTT. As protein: CAFDMGEEKLFF.

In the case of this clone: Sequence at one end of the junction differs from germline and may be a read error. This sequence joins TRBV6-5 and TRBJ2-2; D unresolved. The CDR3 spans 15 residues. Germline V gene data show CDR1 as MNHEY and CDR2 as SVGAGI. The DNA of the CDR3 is TGTGCCAGCAGTTACTCCCAGGAGAACACCAGGGAGCTGTTTTTT. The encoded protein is CASSYSQENTRELFF.

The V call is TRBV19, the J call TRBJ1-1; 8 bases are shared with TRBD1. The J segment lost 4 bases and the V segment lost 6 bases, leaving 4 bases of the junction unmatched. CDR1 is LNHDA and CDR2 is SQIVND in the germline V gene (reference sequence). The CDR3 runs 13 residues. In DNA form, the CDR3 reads TGTGCCAGTAGCGATACAGGGGGCACTGAAGCTTTCTTT. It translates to CASSDTGGTEAFF.

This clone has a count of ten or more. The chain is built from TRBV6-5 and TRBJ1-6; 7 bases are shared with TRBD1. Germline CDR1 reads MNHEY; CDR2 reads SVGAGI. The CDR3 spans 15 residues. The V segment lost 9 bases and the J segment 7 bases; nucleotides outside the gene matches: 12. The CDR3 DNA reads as TGTGCCAGTAGACCTGCGGGACAGCAAAATTCACCCCTCCACTTT. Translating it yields CASRPAGQQNSPLHF.

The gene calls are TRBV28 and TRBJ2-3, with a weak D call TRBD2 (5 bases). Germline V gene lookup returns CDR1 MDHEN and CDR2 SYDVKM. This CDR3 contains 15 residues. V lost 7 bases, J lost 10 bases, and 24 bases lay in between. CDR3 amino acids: CASTLSGGDLMAQYF. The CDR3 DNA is TGTGCCAGCACCCTCAGCGGAGGCGACCTAATGGCGCAGTATTTT.

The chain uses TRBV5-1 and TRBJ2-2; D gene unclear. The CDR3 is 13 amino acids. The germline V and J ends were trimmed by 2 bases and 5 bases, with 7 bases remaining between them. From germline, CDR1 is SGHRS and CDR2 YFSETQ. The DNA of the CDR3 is TGCGCCAGCAGCTTCCGGGCGACCGGGGAGCTGTTTTTT. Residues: CASSFRATGELFF.

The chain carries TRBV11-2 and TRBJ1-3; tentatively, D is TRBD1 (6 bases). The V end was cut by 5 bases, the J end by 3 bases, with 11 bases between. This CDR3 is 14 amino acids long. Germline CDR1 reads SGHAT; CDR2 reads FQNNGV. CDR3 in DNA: TGTGCCAGCAGCCCCCGGACAGTTGGAAACACCATATATTTT. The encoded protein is CASSPRTVGNTIYF.

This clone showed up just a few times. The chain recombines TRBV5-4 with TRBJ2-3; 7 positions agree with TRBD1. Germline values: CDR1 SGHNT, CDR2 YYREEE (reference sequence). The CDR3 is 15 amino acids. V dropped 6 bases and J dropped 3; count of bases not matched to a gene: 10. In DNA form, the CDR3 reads TGTGCCAGCACCGTGGACAGGCGTGAAACAGATACGCAGTATTTT. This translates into CASTVDRRETDTQYF.

CDR3: CASSFGSRGQGEQFF. The CDR3 DNA follows: TGTGCCAGCAGCTTCGGGTCCCGGGGGCAGGGTGAGCAGTTCTTC. The V and J genes are TRBV11-1 and TRBJ2-1; D tentatively reads TRBD1 or TRBD2 (6 bases each). The CDR3 has 15 amino acids. CDR1 SGHAT and CDR2 FQDESV come from the germline V gene (reference sequence). Trimming took 3 bases from V and 9 from J, leaving 18 bases between them.

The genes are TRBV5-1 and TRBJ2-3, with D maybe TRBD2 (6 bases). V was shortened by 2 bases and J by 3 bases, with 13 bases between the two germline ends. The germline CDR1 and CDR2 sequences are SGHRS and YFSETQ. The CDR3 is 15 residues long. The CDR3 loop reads CASSFRGTPTDTQYF. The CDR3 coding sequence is TGCGCCAGCAGCTTTCGGGGGACCCCTACAGATACGCAGTATTTT.

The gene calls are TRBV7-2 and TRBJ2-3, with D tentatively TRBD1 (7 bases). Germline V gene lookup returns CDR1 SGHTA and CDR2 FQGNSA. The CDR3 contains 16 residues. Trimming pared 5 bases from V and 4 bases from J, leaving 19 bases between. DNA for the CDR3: TGTGCCAGCAGCGGCTCGACAGGGCGGGGAGCAGATACGCAGTATTTT. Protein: CASSGSTGRGADTQYF. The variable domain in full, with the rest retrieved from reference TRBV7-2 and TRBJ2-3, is GAGVSQSPSNKVTEKGKDVELRCDPISGHTALYWYRQSLGQGLEFLIYFQGNSAPDKSGLPSDRFSAERTGGSVSTLTIQRTQQEDSAVYLCASSGSTGRGADTQYFGPGTRLTVL.

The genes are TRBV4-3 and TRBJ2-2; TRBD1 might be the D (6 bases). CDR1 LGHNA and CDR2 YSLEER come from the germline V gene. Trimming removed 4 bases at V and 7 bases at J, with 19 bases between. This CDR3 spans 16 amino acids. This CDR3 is CASSLGSQGKDGELFF. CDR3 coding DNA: TGCGCCAGCAGCCTAGGATCACAGGGCAAGGACGGGGAGCTGTTTTTT.

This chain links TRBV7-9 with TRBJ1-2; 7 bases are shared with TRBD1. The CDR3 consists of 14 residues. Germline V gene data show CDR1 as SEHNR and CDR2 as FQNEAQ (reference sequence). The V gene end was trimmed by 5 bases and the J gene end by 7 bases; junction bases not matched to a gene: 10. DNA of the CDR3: TGTGCCAGCAGCCCTGGGGACAGAGGAGGTGGCTACACCTTC. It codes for CASSPGDRGGGYTF.

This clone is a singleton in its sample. As DNA, the CDR3 is TGTGCCAGCAGTTTATGGGGGACAGGGTCCGGAAACACCATATATTTT. Its translation: CASSLWGTGSGNTIYF. The J gene is TRBJ1-3, the V gene TRBV28; 9 positions agree with TRBD1. Germline V gene lookup returns CDR1 MDHEN and CDR2 SYDVKM. V was pared by 0 bases and J by 4 bases, with 4 bases of the junction left unmatched. CDR3 size: 16 residues.

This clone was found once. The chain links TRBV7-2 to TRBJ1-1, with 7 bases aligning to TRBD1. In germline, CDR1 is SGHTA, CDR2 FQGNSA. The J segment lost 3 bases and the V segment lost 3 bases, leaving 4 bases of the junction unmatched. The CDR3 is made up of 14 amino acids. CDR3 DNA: TGTGCCAGCAGCTTGAGGGGGCGCGACACTGAAGCTTTCTTT. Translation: CASSLRGRDTEAFF.

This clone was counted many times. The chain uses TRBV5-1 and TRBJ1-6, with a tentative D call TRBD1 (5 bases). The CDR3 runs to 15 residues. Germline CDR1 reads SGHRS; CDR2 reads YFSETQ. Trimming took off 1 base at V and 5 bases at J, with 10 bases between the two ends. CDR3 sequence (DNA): TGCGCCAGCAGCTTGTTTACAGGCGATAATTCACCCCTCCACTTT. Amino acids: CASSLFTGDNSPLHF.

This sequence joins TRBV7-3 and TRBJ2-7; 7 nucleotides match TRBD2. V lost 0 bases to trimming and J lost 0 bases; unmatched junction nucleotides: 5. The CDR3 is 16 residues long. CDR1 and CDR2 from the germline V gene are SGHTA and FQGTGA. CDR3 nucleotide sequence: TGTGCCAGCAGCTTAACGGGTGGCGGGAGCTCCTACGAGCAGTACTTC. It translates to CASSLTGGGSSYEQYF.

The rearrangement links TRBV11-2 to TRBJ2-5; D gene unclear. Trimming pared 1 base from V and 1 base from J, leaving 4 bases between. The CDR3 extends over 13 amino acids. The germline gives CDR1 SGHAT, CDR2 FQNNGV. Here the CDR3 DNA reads TGTGCCAGCAGCTTAGGGAGCCAAGAGACCCAGTACTTC. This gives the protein CASSLGSQETQYF.

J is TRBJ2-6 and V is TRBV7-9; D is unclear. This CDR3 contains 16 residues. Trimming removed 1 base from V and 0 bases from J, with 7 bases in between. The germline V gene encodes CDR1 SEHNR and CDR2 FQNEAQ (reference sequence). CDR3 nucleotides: TGTGCCAGCAGCTTAGATATTAGCTCTGGGGCCAACGTCCTGACTTTC. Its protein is CASSLDISSGANVLTF.

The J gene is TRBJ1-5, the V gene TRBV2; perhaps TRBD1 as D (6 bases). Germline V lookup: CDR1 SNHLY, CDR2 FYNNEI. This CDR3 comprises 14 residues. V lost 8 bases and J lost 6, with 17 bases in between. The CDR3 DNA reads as TGTGCCAGCGGGACATTGGGGGTAGGTCAGCCCCAGCATTTT. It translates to CASGTLGVGQPQHF.

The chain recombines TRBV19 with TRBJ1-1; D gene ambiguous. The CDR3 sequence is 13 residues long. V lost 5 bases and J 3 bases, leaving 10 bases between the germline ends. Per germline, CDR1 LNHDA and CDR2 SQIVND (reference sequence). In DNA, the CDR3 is TGTGCCAGTAGTCTTGCGGGATACACTGAAGCTTTCTTT. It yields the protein CASSLAGYTEAFF.

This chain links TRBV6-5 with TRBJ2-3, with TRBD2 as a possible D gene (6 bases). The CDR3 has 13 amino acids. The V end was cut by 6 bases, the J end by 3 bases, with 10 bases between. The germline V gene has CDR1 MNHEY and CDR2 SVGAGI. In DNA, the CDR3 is TGTGCCAGCAGCATAGGAGGGACAGATACGCAGTATTTT. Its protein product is CASSIGGTDTQYF.

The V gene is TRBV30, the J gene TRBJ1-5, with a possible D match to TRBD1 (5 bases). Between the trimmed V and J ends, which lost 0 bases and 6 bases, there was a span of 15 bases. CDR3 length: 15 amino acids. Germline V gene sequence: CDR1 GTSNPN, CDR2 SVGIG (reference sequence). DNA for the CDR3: TGTGCCTGGAGTGTAGGGGCCAGAGGTTCTCAGCCCCAGCATTTT. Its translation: CAWSVGARGSQPQHF. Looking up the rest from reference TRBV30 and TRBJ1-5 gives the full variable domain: SQTIHQWPATLVQPVGSPLSLECTVEGTSNPNLYWYRQAAGRGLQLLFYSVGIGQISSEVPQNLSASRPQDRQFILSSKKLLLSDSGFYLCAWSVGARGSQPQHFGDGTRLSIL.